These 29 T cell receptor beta chains came from one sample sequenced in a study of persistence of HIV-infected CD4 T cells (dated by TCRdb to 2020 to 2022). In light of the paper, this sample's treatment or condition label describes: suppressive antiretroviral therapy. A pool of overlapping HIV-1 Gag 15-mer peptides was used at 0.8 to 1 ug per peptide per mL for cell stimulation. Nonresponding CD40L-negative CD69-negative CD45RO-high memory CD4+ T cells were sorted as memory populations depleted of antigen-responding cells. The antigens of these receptors remain unknown. The immunoSEQ hsTCRB assay version 4, run in survey mode, was used to sequence TCRbeta repertoires from genomic DNA. Held by TCRdb, this immuneACCESS table contains in-frame sequences only and omits some clones. Under half of the omission traces to an unresolved V gene where checked; the cause of the rest is unknown. For this sample there are around 39,000 clones; approximately 85% appear just once. Of the sample, 0.85% to 1% is held by the ten largest clones.

The sequencing here drew on cultured CD4+ T cells from PBMCs, taken from a patient who received antiretroviral therapy. The intended sense of this specimen's cell subset or site label: CD40L-CD69- CD45RO-high memory CD4 T cells not responding to Gag peptides. The receptors were gathered from an adult with HIV. The donor label of this sample is uncertain.

J is TRBJ2-3 and V is TRBV6-4; 10 nucleotides align to TRBD2. The CDR3 sequence is 15 residues long. Losses at the gene ends were 6 bases for V and 2 bases for J; bases not matched to a gene: 5. Germline lookup yields CDR1 MRHNA and CDR2 SNTAGT. Here the CDR3 reads CASSALAGATDTQYF. The CDR3 coding sequence is TGTGCCAGCAGCGCTCTAGCGGGGGCCACAGATACGCAGTATTTT.

As regards this clone: Other DNA sequences of this sample code for an identical CDR3. V is TRBV29-1 and J is TRBJ1-6; 7 bases fit TRBD1. Germline-derived CDR1 and CDR2 are SQVTM and ANQGSEA. Trimming cost V 5 bases and J 3 bases; bases outside gene matches: 1. This CDR3 contains 13 residues. In DNA, the CDR3 is TGCAGCGTTCGACAGGGCTATAATTCACCCCTCCACTTT. Encoded protein: CSVRQGYNSPLHF.

The chain joins TRBV7-9 to TRBJ2-7; D is unresolved. Germline CDR1 SEHNR, CDR2 FQNEAQ (reference sequence). The CDR3 sequence is 12 residues long. Trimming took 1 base from V and 6 from J, leaving 7 bases between them. CDR3 sequence reads: CASSLGGSEQYV. CDR3 in DNA: TGTGCCAGCAGCTTAGGCGGATCCGAGCAGTACGTC.

CDR3 region: CASSFVGQGGVTAHGYTF. In nucleotides, the CDR3 is TGTGCCAGCAGCTTTGTCGGGCAGGGGGGAGTTACTGCCCATGGCTACACCTTC. The V call is TRBV7-9, the J call TRBJ1-2; TRBD1 matches at 7 bases. The CDR3 has 18 amino acids. Germline loops: CDR1 SEHNR, CDR2 FQNEAQ (reference sequence). V trimming: 3 bases; J trimming: 6 bases; junction bases outside the gene matches: 19. Using reference TRBV7-9 and TRBJ1-2 for the parts outside the CDR3, the full variable domain is DTGVSQNPRHKITKRGQNVTFRCDPISEHNRLYWYRQTLGQGPEFLTYFQNEAQLEKSRLLSDRFSAERPKGSFSTLEIQRTEQGDSAMYLCASSFVGQGGVTAHGYTFGSGTRLTVV.

The chain recombines TRBV30 with TRBJ2-7, with a tentative D call TRBD1 (6 bases). The CDR3 covers 14 residues. Germline CDR1 and CDR2: GTSNPN and SVGIG (reference sequence). V lost 6 bases and J lost 3, with 18 bases in between. The CDR3 DNA reads TGTGCCTGCCATTCCGGGACAAGACTCTACGAGCAGTACTTC. Its translation is CACHSGTRLYEQYF. The whole variable domain, remainder taken from reference TRBV30 and TRBJ2-7, is SQTIHQWPATLVQPVGSPLSLECTVEGTSNPNLYWYRQAAGRGLQLLFYSVGIGQISSEVPQNLSASRPQDRQFILSSKKLLLSDSGFYLCACHSGTRLYEQYFGPGTRLTVT.

The chain carries TRBV7-2 and TRBJ2-1; 8 bases map to TRBD2. The CDR3 consists of 15 residues. V was clipped by 0 bases and J by 8 bases; unmatched bases: 6. The germline gives CDR1 SGHTA, CDR2 FQGNSA. The CDR3 nucleotides are TGTGCCAGCAGCTTAGCCGAGGTAGCGGGGTATGAGCAGTTCTTC. Residues: CASSLAEVAGYEQFF. Together with reference TRBV7-2 and TRBJ2-1, the CDR3 gives the full variable domain: GAGVSQSPSNKVTEKGKDVELRCDPISGHTALYWYRQSLGQGLEFLIYFQGNSAPDKSGLPSDRFSAERTGGSVSTLTIQRTQQEDSAVYLCASSLAEVAGYEQFFGPGTRLTVL.

The chain couples TRBV12-5 to TRBJ2-5, with 8 nucleotides matching TRBD2. The CDR3 is 15 amino acids. The V and J ends lost 7 bases and 4 bases, in that order; junction bases with no gene match: 11. Germline assignment: CDR1 LGHNT and CDR2 FRNRAP. The CDR3 sequence is CASAPPRGGGETQYF. The CDR3 region has the DNA TGTGCTAGTGCCCCCCCTCGGGGGGGAGGAGAGACCCAGTACTTC.

The chain links TRBV5-1 to TRBJ2-1, with D perhaps TRBD1 (6 bases). CDR3 size: 16 residues. Germline V gene sequence: CDR1 SGHRS, CDR2 YFSETQ. V lost 4 bases and J lost 2, with 16 bases in between. The CDR3 DNA follows: TGCGCCAGCAGCCCGGTAGTGGGGGCCCCCTACAATGAGCAGTTCTTC. Protein product: CASSPVVGAPYNEQFF.

This clone was seen just once. This chain uses TRBV6-5 with TRBJ1-6, with 7 bases fitting TRBD1. In germline, CDR1 is MNHEY, CDR2 SVGAGI. The junction had 9 bases not matched to a gene; V was cut back by 7 bases and J by 9 bases. This CDR3 spans 14 amino acids. CDR3 bases: TGTGCCAGCAACTCGGGACAGTCGGTTTCACCCCTCCACTTT. This encodes CASNSGQSVSPLHF.

The chain is built from TRBV3-1 (or the pseudogene TRBV3-2) and TRBJ1-2, with D maybe TRBD1 (6 bases). Per germline, CDR1 LGHDT and CDR2 YNNKEL (reference sequence). V was cut by 3 bases and J by 5 bases, with 10 bases left in between. The CDR3 consists of 13 residues. The CDR3 loop is CASSQDSRYGYTF. The CDR3 DNA reads as TGTGCCAGCAGCCAGGACAGTAGGTATGGCTACACCTTC.

A remark on this clone: Other DNA sequences in the same sample also yield this CDR3. This chain joins TRBV30 and TRBJ2-3, with unresolved D. Per the germline V gene, CDR1 is GTSNPN and CDR2 is SVGIG (reference sequence). The CDR3 loop spans 12 amino acids. V lost 0 bases and J 3 bases, leaving 4 bases between the germline ends. The DNA of the CDR3 is TGTGCCTGGAGTGTAGGTACAGATACGCAGTATTTT. Amino acid sequence: CAWSVGTDTQYF.

As to this clone: Mismatch with germline at one junction end may stem from a read error. The J gene is TRBJ1-6, the V gene TRBV2; D remains unclear. The CDR3 sequence is 13 residues long. From germline, CDR1 is SNHLY and CDR2 FYNNEI. CDR3 protein: CASSQASDSPLHF. CDR3 coding DNA: TGTGCCAGCAGTCAAGCTTCGGATTCACCCCTCCACTTT.

CDR3 in DNA: TGTGCCAGCAGCCAAGGGACTAGCGGGTACAACACAGATACGCAGTATTTT. This encodes CASSQGTSGYNTDTQYF. The V gene is TRBV14, the J gene TRBJ2-3; 11 bases fit TRBD2. The junction had 5 bases not matched to a gene; V was cut back by 1 base and J by 2 bases. The CDR3 length is 17 residues. Per the germline V gene, CDR1 is SGHDN and CDR2 is FVKESK.

This chain connects TRBV3-1 (or the pseudogene TRBV3-2) to TRBJ2-3; D gene uncertain. V lost 2 bases, J lost 3 bases, and 3 bases lay in between. This CDR3 contains 12 residues. Per germline, CDR1 LGHDT and CDR2 YNNKEL (reference sequence). The CDR3, as DNA: TGTGCCAGCAGCCAACATACAGATACGCAGTATTTT. Protein: CASSQHTDTQYF.

The chain has TRBV9 and TRBJ2-1, with a possible D match to TRBD1 (5 bases). With 6 bases removed from V and 8 bases from J, the gap between germline ends came to 21 bases. Germline CDR1 is SGDLS and CDR2 is YYNGEE. The CDR3 is made up of 15 amino acids. Here the CDR3 reads CASKVLLGAGHEQFF. Written as DNA, the CDR3 is TGTGCCAGCAAAGTTCTTTTAGGGGCCGGCCATGAGCAGTTCTTC.

The sample holds a few counts of this clone. The chain carries TRBV24-1 and TRBJ2-3; maybe TRBD1 (5 bases). The CDR3 runs to 16 residues. The germline V gene encodes CDR1 KGHDR and CDR2 SFDVKD. The ends were cut back, 7 bases at V and 8 bases at J, with 24 bases in the middle. CDR3 residues: CATRERGTVHRSTQYF. Written as DNA, the CDR3 is TGTGCCACCAGAGAAAGGGGAACAGTCCACAGATCTACGCAGTATTTT.

The gene calls are TRBV19 and TRBJ1-1, with D unclear. The CDR3 length is 17 residues. V was pared by 3 bases and J by 0 bases, with 17 bases between. Looked up from germline, CDR1 is LNHDA and CDR2 is SQIVND (reference sequence). CDR3 coding DNA: TGTGCCAGTAGTATGGTGTCCGGGCAATCTATGAACACTGAAGCTTTCTTT. Amino acids: CASSMVSGQSMNTEAFF.

The chain joins TRBV5-4 to TRBJ2-2; D is uncertain. Germline V gene data show CDR1 as SGHNT and CDR2 as YYREEE (reference sequence). CDR3 length: 16 residues. The V end lost 3 bases, the J end lost 2 bases, and 14 bases lay between the germline ends. The CDR3 DNA reads TGTGCCAGCAGCTATAAAGTTATTGGTAACACCGGGGAGCTGTTTTTT. It encodes CASSYKVIGNTGELFF.

This chain's CDR3 is CASRRRDTGSGNTIYF. The CDR3 region has the DNA TGTGCCAGTAGACGCCGGGACACCGGGAGTGGAAACACCATATATTTT. The V and J genes are TRBV19 and TRBJ1-3, with D possibly matching TRBD1 (6 bases). From germline, CDR1 is LNHDA and CDR2 SQIVND (reference sequence). This CDR3 spans 16 amino acids. The V gene lost 6 bases and the J gene lost 3 bases, with 18 bases spanning the gap.

The gene calls are TRBV29-1 and TRBJ1-1; D uncertain. CDR1 SQVTM and CDR2 ANQGSEA come from the germline V gene. The CDR3 spans 15 residues. V lost 1 base and J lost 1, with 13 bases in between. The CDR3 here is CSVEVVLGPNTEAFF. The CDR3 DNA follows: TGCAGCGTTGAAGTTGTATTAGGGCCGAACACTGAAGCTTTCTTT.

This clone was recorded only once. The V call is TRBV10-1, the J call TRBJ2-3, with 14 bases identical to TRBD2. The germline V gene encodes CDR1 WNHNN and CDR2 SYGVQD (reference sequence). J was trimmed by 4 bases and V by 4 bases; bases with no gene match: 13. The CDR3 runs to 19 residues. CDR3 sequence: CASSGRGLAGGALSDTQYF. The CDR3 nucleotides are TGCGCCAGCAGTGGCCGTGGACTAGCGGGGGGCGCCTTGTCAGATACGCAGTATTTT.

The V and J genes are TRBV6-5 and TRBJ1-3; D perhaps matches TRBD1 (5 bases). Germline lookup yields CDR1 MNHEY and CDR2 SVGAGI. V gave up 7 bases and J gave up 0 bases, with 13 bases separating them. The CDR3 spans 15 residues. CDR3 bases: TGTGCCAGCACCCCGCGGGGGGACTCTGGAAACACCATATATTTT. This codes for CASTPRGDSGNTIYF.

The chain joins TRBV7-2 to TRBJ1-2; 9 nucleotides line up with TRBD1. Germline V gene data show CDR1 as SGHTA and CDR2 as FQGNSA. The CDR3 has 17 residues. Losses at the gene ends were 3 bases for V and 5 bases for J; bases not matched to a gene: 13. The CDR3 bases are TGTGCCAGCAGCTTTCCCCAAGGGGGACAGGGATCGTATGGCTACACCTTC. Translated, it gives CASSFPQGGQGSYGYTF.

J is TRBJ2-4 and V is TRBV5-1; the match to TRBD2 covers 9 bases. Germline V gives CDR1 SGHRS, CDR2 YFSETQ. This CDR3 has 14 amino acids. V trimming: 4 bases; J trimming: 9 bases; junction bases outside the gene matches: 8. The CDR3 sequence is CASSPSSGVSIQYF. In DNA form, the CDR3 reads TGCGCCAGCAGCCCCTCTAGCGGGGTAAGCATTCAGTACTTC. Variable domain in full (rest from reference TRBV5-1 and TRBJ2-4): KAGVTQTPRYLIKTRGQQVTLSCSPISGHRSVSWYQQTPGQGLQFLFEYFSETQRNKGNFPGRFSGRQFSNSRSEMNVSTLELGDSALYLCASSPSSGVSIQYFGAGTRLSVL.

The CDR3 DNA reads TGTGCCAGCAGTTCGACAGGGGTGGGCACCGGGGAGCTGTTTTTT. Amino acid sequence: CASSSTGVGTGELFF. The V gene is TRBV6-5, the J gene TRBJ2-2; 8 nucleotides line up with TRBD1. Trimming cost V 4 bases and J 4 bases; bases outside gene matches: 5. CDR3 length: 15 amino acids. CDR1 is MNHEY and CDR2 is SVGAGI in the germline V gene.

The V call is TRBV5-1, the J call TRBJ1-2; 10 bases map to TRBD1. After removal of 3 bases from V and 3 bases from J, the junction contained 8 bases not matched to a gene. Germline V gives CDR1 SGHRS, CDR2 YFSETQ. The CDR3 extends over 16 amino acids. The CDR3 nucleotides read TGCGCCAGCAGCTCCCGACAGGGGGCTCAGGACTATGGCTACACCTTC. Protein product: CASSSRQGAQDYGYTF.

The rearrangement uses TRBV30 and TRBJ2-1, with D unresolved. Per the germline V gene, CDR1 is GTSNPN and CDR2 is SVGIG (reference sequence). V lost 1 base, J lost 4 bases, and 2 bases lay in between. The CDR3 is made up of 11 amino acids. CDR3 coding DNA: TGTGCCTGGAGTGGATACAATGAGCAGTTCTTC. It yields the protein CAWSGYNEQFF. Full variable domain (outside the CDR3, taken from reference TRBV30 and TRBJ2-1): SQTIHQWPATLVQPVGSPLSLECTVEGTSNPNLYWYRQAAGRGLQLLFYSVGIGQISSEVPQNLSASRPQDRQFILSSKKLLLSDSGFYLCAWSGYNEQFFGPGTRLTVL.

This clone was observed a few times. The J gene is TRBJ2-7, the V gene TRBV7-6; D is undetermined. Per the germline V gene, CDR1 is SGHVS and CDR2 is FNYEAQ. This CDR3 comprises 13 residues. V shed 2 bases and J shed 6 bases, with 11 bases lying between them. CDR3 residues: CASSLSNAGEQYF. In DNA, the CDR3 is TGTGCCAGCAGCTTAAGTAACGCCGGCGAGCAGTACTTC.

This clone was observed a handful of times. The CDR3 here is CASSDRDTGMGSPLHF. The CDR3 coding sequence is TGTGCCAGCAGTGACCGGGACACCGGGATGGGCTCACCCCTCCACTTT. The chain employs TRBV2 and TRBJ1-6; possible D gene TRBD1, 6 bases. With 3 bases removed from V and 10 bases from J, the gap between germline ends came to 19 bases. Germline CDR1 is SNHLY and CDR2 is FYNNEI. The length of the CDR3 is 16 residues.